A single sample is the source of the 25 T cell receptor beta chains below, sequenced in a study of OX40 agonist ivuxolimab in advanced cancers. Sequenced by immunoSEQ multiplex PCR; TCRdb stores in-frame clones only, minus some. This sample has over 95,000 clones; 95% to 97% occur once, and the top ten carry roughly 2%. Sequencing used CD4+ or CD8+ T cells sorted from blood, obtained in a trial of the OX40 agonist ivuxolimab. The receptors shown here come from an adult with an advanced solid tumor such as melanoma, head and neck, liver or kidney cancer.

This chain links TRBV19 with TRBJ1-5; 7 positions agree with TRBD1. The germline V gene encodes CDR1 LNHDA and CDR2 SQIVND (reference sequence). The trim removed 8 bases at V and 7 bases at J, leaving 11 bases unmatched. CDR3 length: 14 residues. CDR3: CASREVGTAQPQHF. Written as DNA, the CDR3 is TGTGCCAGTCGGGAGGTGGGGACAGCGCAGCCCCAGCATTTT.

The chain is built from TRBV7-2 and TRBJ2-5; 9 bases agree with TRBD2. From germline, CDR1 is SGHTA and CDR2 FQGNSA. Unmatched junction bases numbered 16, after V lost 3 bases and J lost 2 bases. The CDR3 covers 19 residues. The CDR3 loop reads CASSFETGTSSTIQETQYF. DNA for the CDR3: TGTGCCAGCAGCTTCGAAACCGGGACTAGCTCAACAATACAAGAGACCCAGTACTTC.

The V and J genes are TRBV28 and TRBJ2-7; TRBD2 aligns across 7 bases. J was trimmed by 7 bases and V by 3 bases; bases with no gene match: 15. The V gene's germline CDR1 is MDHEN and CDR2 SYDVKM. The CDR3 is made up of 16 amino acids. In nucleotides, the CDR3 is TGTGCCAGCAGTTTTAGAGGGGAGGGGTGGGTTGTGGAGCAGTACTTC. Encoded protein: CASSFRGEGWVVEQYF.

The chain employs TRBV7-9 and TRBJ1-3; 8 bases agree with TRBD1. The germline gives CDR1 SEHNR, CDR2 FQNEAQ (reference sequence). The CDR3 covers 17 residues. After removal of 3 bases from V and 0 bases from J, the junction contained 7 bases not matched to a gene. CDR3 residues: CASSFSGQGISGNTIYF. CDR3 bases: TGTGCCAGCAGCTTTTCAGGACAGGGCATCTCTGGAAACACCATATATTTT.

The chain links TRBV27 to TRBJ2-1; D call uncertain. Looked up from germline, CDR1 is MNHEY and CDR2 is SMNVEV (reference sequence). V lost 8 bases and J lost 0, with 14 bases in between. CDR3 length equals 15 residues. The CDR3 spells CASGDGESSYNEQFF. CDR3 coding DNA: TGTGCCAGCGGAGACGGTGAGAGCTCCTACAATGAGCAGTTCTTC.

CDR3 region: CASSVSGTGAYEQYF. In DNA form, the CDR3 reads TGTGCCAGCAGCGTAAGCGGTACAGGGGCCTACGAGCAGTACTTC. V gene TRBV9 combines with J gene TRBJ2-7; the match to TRBD1 covers 7 bases. CDR1 is SGDLS and CDR2 is YYNGEE in the germline V gene. This CDR3 region has 15 residues. Unmatched junction bases numbered 6, after V lost 1 base and J lost 2 bases.

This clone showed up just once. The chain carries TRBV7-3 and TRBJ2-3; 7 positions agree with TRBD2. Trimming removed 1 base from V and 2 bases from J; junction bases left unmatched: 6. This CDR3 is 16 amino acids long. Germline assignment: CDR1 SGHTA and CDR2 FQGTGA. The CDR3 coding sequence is TGTGCCAGCAGCTTAAGGTTGGGGGGGAACACAGATACGCAGTATTTT. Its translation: CASSLRLGGNTDTQYF.

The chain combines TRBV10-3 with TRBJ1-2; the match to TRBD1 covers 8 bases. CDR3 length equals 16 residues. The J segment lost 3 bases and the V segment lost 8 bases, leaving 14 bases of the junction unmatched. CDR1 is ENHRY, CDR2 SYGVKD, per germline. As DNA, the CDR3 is TGTGCCATCCGCCCAGGGGGCCTTTCGGGAGACTATGGCTACACCTTC. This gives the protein CAIRPGGLSGDYGYTF.

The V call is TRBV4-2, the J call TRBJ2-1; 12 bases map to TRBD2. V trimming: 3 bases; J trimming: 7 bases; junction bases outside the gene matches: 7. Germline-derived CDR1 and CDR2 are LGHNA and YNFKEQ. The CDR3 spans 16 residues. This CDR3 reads CASSQDGLAGGNEQFF. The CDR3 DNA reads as TGTGCCAGCAGCCAGGACGGCCTAGCGGGAGGGAATGAGCAGTTCTTC.

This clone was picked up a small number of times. The CDR3, as DNA: TGTGCCAGTAATCAGGTTGGGTTTCAGCCCCAGCATTTT. Amino acid sequence: CASNQVGFQPQHF. The V and J genes are TRBV19 and TRBJ1-5; the D is unclear. V lost 7 bases, J lost 6 bases, and 13 bases lay in between. Germline values: CDR1 LNHDA, CDR2 SQIVND (reference sequence). This CDR3 has 13 residues.

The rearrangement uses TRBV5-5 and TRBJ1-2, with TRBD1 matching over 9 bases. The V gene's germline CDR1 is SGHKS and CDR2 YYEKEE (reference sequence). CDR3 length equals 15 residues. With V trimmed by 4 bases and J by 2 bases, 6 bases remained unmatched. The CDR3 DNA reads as TGTGCCAGCAGCCCCAGCGGGACAGGGAACTATGGCTACACCTTC. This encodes CASSPSGTGNYGYTF.

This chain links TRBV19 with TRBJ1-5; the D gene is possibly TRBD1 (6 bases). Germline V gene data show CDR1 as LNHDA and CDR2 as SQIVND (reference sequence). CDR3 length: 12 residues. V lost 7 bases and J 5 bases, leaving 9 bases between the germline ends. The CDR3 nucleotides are TGTGCCAGTAAGGACAGCTATCAGCCCCAGCATTTT. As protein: CASKDSYQPQHF.

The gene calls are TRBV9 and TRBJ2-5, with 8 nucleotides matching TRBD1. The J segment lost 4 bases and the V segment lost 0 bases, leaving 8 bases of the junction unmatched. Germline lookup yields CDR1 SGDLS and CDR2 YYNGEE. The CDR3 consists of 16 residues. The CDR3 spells CASSVGETGTGETQYF. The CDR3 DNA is TGTGCCAGCAGCGTAGGAGAAACAGGGACAGGAGAGACCCAGTACTTC.

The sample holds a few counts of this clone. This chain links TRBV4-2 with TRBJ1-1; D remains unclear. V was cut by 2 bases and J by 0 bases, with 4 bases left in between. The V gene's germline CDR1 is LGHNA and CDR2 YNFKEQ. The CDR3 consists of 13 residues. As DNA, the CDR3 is TGTGCCAGCAGCCAACGACTGAACACTGAAGCTTTCTTT. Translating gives CASSQRLNTEAFF.

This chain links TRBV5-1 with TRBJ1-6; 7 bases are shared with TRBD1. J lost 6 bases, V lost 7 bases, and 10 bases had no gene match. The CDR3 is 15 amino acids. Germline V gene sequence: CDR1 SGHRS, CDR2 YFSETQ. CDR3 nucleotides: TGCGCCAGCGCCGCTGGGACAGCGGGTAATTCACCCCTCCACTTT. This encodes CASAAGTAGNSPLHF.

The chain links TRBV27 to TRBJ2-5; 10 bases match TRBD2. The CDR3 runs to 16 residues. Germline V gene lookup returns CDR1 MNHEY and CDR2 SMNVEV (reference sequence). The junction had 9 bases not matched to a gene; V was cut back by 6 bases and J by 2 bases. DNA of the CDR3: TGTGCCAGCAGATCCCCCCCAGCGGGAGGGCAAGAGACCCAGTACTTC. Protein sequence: CASRSPPAGGQETQYF.

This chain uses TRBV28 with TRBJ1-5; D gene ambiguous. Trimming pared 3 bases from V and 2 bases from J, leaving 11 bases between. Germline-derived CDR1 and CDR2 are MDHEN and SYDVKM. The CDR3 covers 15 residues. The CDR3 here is CASSFAGFGNQPQHF. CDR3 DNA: TGTGCCAGCAGTTTTGCCGGGTTCGGCAATCAGCCCCAGCATTTT.

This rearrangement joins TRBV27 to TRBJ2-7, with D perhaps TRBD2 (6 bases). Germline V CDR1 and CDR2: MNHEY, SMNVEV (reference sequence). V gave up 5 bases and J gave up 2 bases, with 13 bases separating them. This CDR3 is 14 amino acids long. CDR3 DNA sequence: TGTGCCAGCAGTCCGGGGGACGCGGCCTACGAGCAGTACTTC. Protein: CASSPGDAAYEQYF.

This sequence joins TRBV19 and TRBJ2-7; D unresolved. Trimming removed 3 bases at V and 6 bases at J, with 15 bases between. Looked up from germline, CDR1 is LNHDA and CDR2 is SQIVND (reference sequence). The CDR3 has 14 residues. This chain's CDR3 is CASSMDASSGEQYF. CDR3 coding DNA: TGTGCCAGTAGTATGGATGCGAGTTCAGGCGAGCAGTACTTC.

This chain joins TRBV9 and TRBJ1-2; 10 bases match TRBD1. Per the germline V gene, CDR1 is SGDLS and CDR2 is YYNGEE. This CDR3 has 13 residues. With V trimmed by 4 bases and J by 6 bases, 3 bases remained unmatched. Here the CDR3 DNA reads TGTGCCAGCAGCCCGGGACAGGGGAATGGCTACACCTTC. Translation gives CASSPGQGNGYTF. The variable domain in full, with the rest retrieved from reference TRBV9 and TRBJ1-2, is DSGVTQTPKHLITATGQRVTLRCSPRSGDLSVYWYQQSLDQGLQFLIQYYNGEERAKGNILERFSAQQFPDLHSELNLSSLELGDSALYFCASSPGQGNGYTFGSGTRLTVV.

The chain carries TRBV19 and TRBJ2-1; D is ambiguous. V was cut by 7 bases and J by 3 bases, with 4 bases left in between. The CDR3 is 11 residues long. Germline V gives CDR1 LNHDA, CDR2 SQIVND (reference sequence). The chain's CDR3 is CASNHYNEQFF. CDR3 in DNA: TGTGCCAGTAATCACTACAATGAGCAGTTCTTC.

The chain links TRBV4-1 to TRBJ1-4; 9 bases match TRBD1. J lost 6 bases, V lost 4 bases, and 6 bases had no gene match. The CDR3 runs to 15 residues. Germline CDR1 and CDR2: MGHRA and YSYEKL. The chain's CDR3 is CASSRDRGGYEKLFF. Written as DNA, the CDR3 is TGCGCCAGCAGCCGAGACAGGGGGGGTTATGAAAAACTGTTTTTT.

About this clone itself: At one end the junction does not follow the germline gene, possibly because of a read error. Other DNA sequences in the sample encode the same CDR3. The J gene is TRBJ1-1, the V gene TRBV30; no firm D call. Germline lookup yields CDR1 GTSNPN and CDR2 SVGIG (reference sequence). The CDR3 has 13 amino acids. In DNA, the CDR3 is TGTGCCTGGACCCCGTCGATGAACACCGAAGCTTTCTTT. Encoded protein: CAWTPSMNTEAFF.

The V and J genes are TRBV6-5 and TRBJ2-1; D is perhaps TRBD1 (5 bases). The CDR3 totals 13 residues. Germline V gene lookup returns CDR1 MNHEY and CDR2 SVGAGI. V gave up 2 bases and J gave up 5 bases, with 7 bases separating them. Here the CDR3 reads CASSYDSNNEQFF. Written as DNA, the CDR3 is TGTGCCAGCAGTTACGACAGTAACAATGAGCAGTTCTTC.

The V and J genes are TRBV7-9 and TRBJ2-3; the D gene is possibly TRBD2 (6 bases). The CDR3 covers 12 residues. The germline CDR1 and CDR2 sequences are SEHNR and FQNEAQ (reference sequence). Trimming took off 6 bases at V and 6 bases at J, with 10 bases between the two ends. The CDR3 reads CASRRLVDTQYF. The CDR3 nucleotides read TGTGCCAGCAGGCGACTAGTGGATACGCAGTATTTT.